Each of the 15 T cell receptor beta chains below was sequenced from the same sample in a study of shared clonotypes between healthy human individuals (TCRdb year 2020). The library was built by means of the immunoSEQ multiplex PCR assay. TCRdb stores this immuneACCESS table with in-frame sequences only. Part of the clones is absent; in the studies checked, under half of the shortfall reflects unresolved V genes, and no reason is known for the rest. The sample has over 1.4 million clones on record, around 97% of them singletons. The ten largest clones capture 1.2% of the sample. The sequenced material came from naive CD4+ T cells sorted from blood. The cell subset or site label, read with the paper, signifies: CD45RA+ positively selected. The receptors derive from a man between 25 and 39 years old in good health.

The V and J genes are TRBV19 and TRBJ1-5; a possible D gene is TRBD1 (5 bases). CDR1 and CDR2 from the germline V gene are LNHDA and SQIVND (reference sequence). V was cut by 7 bases and J by 4 bases, with 20 bases left in between. CDR3 length equals 16 residues. The CDR3 DNA is TGTGCCAGTAACCCCAGTCCGGGGGGTCGGAATCAGCCCCAGCATTTT. Translation: CASNPSPGGRNQPQHF.

The chain employs TRBV5-1 and TRBJ2-1; 10 bases map to TRBD2. V lost 4 bases and J lost 0; bases outside the gene matches: 4. Germline assignment: CDR1 SGHRS and CDR2 YFSETQ. This CDR3 has 16 amino acids. The DNA for the CDR3 is TGCGCCAGCAGCAAGTCTAGCGGGAGCTCCTACAATGAGCAGTTCTTC. It yields the protein CASSKSSGSSYNEQFF.

The rearrangement uses TRBV18 and TRBJ1-5; D is unresolved. Between the trimmed V and J ends, which lost 3 bases and 5 bases, there was a span of 8 bases. The CDR3 extends over 13 amino acids. Germline CDR1 KGHSH, CDR2 LQKENI. CDR3 nucleotides: TGTGCCAGCTCACCCTACAGAGATCAGCCCCAGCATTTT. This sequence encodes CASSPYRDQPQHF.

V usage is TRBV9 and J usage is TRBJ2-5, with TRBD1 matching over 7 bases. Trimming took 3 bases from V and 2 from J; bases not matched to a gene: 19. This CDR3 has 19 residues. Germline lookup yields CDR1 SGDLS and CDR2 YYNGEE. The CDR3 DNA follows: TGTGCCAGCAGCGCAAACCCTCTCCCACAGGGGCCCGCTCAAGAGACCCAGTACTTC. Protein product: CASSANPLPQGPAQETQYF.

The rearrangement uses TRBV10-2 and TRBJ2-2, with D hard to call. CDR1 and CDR2 from the germline V gene are WSHSY and SAAADI. Trimming removed 4 bases at V and 4 bases at J, with 7 bases between. CDR3 length: 13 amino acids. Written as DNA, the CDR3 is TGCGCCAGCAGTGTTTACCTCACCGGGGAGCTGTTTTTT. Its protein is CASSVYLTGELFF.

This sequence joins TRBV5-6 and TRBJ2-1, with D possibly TRBD2 on 6 matching bases. From germline, CDR1 is SGHDT and CDR2 YYEEEE. The germline V and J ends were trimmed by 1 base and 4 bases, with 21 bases remaining between them. CDR3 length equals 18 residues. CDR3 in amino acids: CASSLYVGGKTQYNEQFF. CDR3 bases: TGTGCCAGCAGCTTGTATGTGGGGGGTAAGACTCAGTACAATGAGCAGTTCTTC.

The chain couples TRBV4-2 to TRBJ1-4; no clear D. The CDR3 spans 14 residues. CDR1 is LGHNA and CDR2 is YNFKEQ in the germline V gene. Trimming cost V 1 base and J 8 bases, with 11 bases left between them. The CDR3 sequence is CASSQAPGREKLFF. In DNA, the CDR3 is TGTGCCAGCAGCCAAGCCCCCGGACGAGAAAAACTGTTTTTT.

The V gene is TRBV4-3, the J gene TRBJ1-1; 8 bases match TRBD1. Germline CDR1 is LGHNA and CDR2 is YSLEER. CDR3 size: 16 residues. The ends lost 0 bases at V and 0 bases at J; junction bases unmatched: 3. As DNA, the CDR3 is TGCGCCAGCAGCCAAGACCCAGGGGGCATGAACACTGAAGCTTTCTTT. As protein: CASSQDPGGMNTEAFF.

The rearrangement uses TRBV11-2 and TRBJ2-5; unclear D gene. V gave up 3 bases and J gave up 2 bases, with 13 bases separating them. Germline V gene data show CDR1 as SGHAT and CDR2 as FQNNGV. The CDR3 loop spans 15 amino acids. CDR3 in amino acids: CASSFGWRSQETQYF. The CDR3 DNA is TGTGCCAGCAGCTTTGGTTGGCGGAGTCAAGAGACCCAGTACTTC. Full variable domain (remainder filled in from reference TRBV11-2 and TRBJ2-5): EAGVAQSPRYKIIEKRQSVAFWCNPISGHATLYWYQQILGQGPKLLIQFQNNGVVDDSQLPKDRFSAERLKGVDSTLKIQPAKLEDSAVYLCASSFGWRSQETQYFGPGTRLLVL.

This sequence joins TRBV7-8 and TRBJ2-1; tentative D call: TRBD2 (6 bases). This CDR3 has 14 residues. Germline CDR1 and CDR2: SGHVS and FQNEAQ. V dropped 3 bases and J dropped 8 bases, with 14 bases sitting between them. The CDR3 sequence is CASSFAGPGHEQFF. CDR3 nucleotides: TGTGCCAGCAGCTTTGCGGGACCAGGCCATGAGCAGTTCTTC.

The chain links TRBV30 to TRBJ2-1; TRBD2 agrees at 10 bases. Germline trimming cut 0 bases from V and 3 bases from J; bases unmatched to any gene: 11. The CDR3 is 18 amino acids. CDR1 and CDR2 from the germline V gene are GTSNPN and SVGIG (reference sequence). CDR3 protein: CAWSVARRTSGNYNEQFF. CDR3 DNA sequence: TGTGCCTGGAGTGTTGCCCGCCGAACTAGCGGGAACTACAATGAGCAGTTCTTC.

The rearrangement links TRBV29-1 to TRBJ1-4; no definite D call. The CDR3 contains 12 residues. Germline values: CDR1 SQVTM, CDR2 ANQGSEA. V was trimmed by 7 bases and J by 3 bases, leaving 9 bases between them. CDR3 nucleotides: TGCAGCGCCCATGATGCTAATGAAAAACTGTTTTTT. Protein product: CSAHDANEKLFF.

This chain links TRBV5-1 with TRBJ2-1; 8 bases align to TRBD1. The V segment lost 6 bases and the J segment 0 bases; nucleotides outside the gene matches: 8. Germline V gene sequence: CDR1 SGHRS, CDR2 YFSETQ. This CDR3 region has 16 residues. This chain's CDR3 is CASTRTGSDSYNEQFF. CDR3 DNA: TGCGCCAGCACAAGGACAGGGTCCGACTCCTACAATGAGCAGTTCTTC.

V and J are TRBV28 and TRBJ2-7; 10 bases fit TRBD1. The CDR3 is 15 residues long. V was pared by 3 bases and J by 7 bases, with 9 bases of the junction left unmatched. Germline lookup yields CDR1 MDHEN and CDR2 SYDVKM. CDR3 bases: TGTGCCAGCAGTTTGACCGGACAGGGGGGGTGGGAGCAGTACTTC. This sequence encodes CASSLTGQGGWEQYF.

Concerning this clone itself: Within the sample, other DNA sequences also encode this same CDR3. This chain joins TRBV5-4 and TRBJ2-3; tentative D call: TRBD2 (6 bases). V lost 2 bases to trimming and J lost 0 bases, with 10 bases between them. CDR3 size: 15 residues. CDR1 SGHNT and CDR2 YYREEE come from the germline V gene (reference sequence). In DNA, the CDR3 is TGTGCCAGCAGCTTAAAGCTAGCGAGCACAGATACGCAGTATTTT. Amino acid sequence: CASSLKLASTDTQYF. The full variable domain, rest sourced from reference TRBV5-4 and TRBJ2-3, is ETGVTQSPTHLIKTRGQQVTLRCSSQSGHNTVSWYQQALGQGPQFIFQYYREEENGRGNFPPRFSGLQFPNYSSELNVNALELDDSALYLCASSLKLASTDTQYFGPGTRLTVL.